This T cell receptor (beta chain) originates from a study of control samples from healthy donors and cancer patients. CDR1 is LNHDA, CDR2 SQIVND, per germline (reference sequence). The V end lost 6 bases, the J end lost 0 bases, and 17 bases lay between the germline ends. The CDR3 has 16 amino acids. Assay: immunoSEQ multiplex PCR; the TCRdb copy retains only in-frame clones and omits some. The sample has fewer than 25,000 clones; approximately 83% are singletons. This clonotype originated in a man aged 60 to 69 with head and neck cancer. The sequenced sample was PBMCs. This sequence joins TRBV19 and TRBJ1-1; D remains ambiguous. The CDR3 bases are TGTGCCAGTAGACCAAGGGCGAGGATTCTGAACACTGAAGCTTTCTTT. Translated, it gives CASRPRARILNTEAFF. The whole variable domain, remainder taken from reference TRBV19 and TRBJ1-1, is DGGITQSPKYLFRKEGQNVTLSCEQNLNHDAMYWYRQDPGQGLRLIYYSQIVNDFQKGDIAEGYSVSREKKESFPLTVTSAQKNPTAFYLCASRPRARILNTEAFFGQGTRLTVV.